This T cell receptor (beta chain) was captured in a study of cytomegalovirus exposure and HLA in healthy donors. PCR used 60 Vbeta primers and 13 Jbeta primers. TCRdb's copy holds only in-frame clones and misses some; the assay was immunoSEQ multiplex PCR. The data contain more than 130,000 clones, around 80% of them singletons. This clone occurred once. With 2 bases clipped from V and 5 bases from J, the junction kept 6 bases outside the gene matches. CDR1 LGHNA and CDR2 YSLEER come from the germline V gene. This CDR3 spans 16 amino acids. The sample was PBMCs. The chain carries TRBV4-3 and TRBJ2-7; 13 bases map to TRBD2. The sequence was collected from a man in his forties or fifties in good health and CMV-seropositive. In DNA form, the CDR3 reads TGCGCCAGCAGCCAAAGACTAGCGGGGGGCAGGGACGAGCAGTACTTC. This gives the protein CASSQRLAGGRDEQYF.